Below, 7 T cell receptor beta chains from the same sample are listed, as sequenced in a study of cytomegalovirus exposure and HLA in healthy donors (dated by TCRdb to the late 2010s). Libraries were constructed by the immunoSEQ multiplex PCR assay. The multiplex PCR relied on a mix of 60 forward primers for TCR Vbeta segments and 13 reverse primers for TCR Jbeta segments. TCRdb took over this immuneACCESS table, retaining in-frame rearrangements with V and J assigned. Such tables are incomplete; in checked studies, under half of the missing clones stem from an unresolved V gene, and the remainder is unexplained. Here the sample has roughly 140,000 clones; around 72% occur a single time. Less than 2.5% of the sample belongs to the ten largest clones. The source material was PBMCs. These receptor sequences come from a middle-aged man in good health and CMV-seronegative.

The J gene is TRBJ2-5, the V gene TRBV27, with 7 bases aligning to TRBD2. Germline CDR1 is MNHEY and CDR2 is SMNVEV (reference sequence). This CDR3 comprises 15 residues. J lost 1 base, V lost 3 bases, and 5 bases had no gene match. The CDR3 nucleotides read TGTGCCAGCAGTTTCGAAGCGGGATTCCAAGAGACCCAGTACTTC. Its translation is CASSFEAGFQETQYF.

The CDR3: CSATQTGKAFF. The CDR3 coding sequence is TGCAGTGCTACCCAGACAGGGAAAGCTTTCTTT. The V call is TRBV20-1, the J call TRBJ1-1; TRBD1 matches 7 bases. Germline CDR1 reads DFQATT; CDR2 reads SNEGSKA (reference sequence). CDR3 length equals 11 residues. Losses at the gene ends were 4 bases for V and 9 bases for J; bases not matched to a gene: 5.

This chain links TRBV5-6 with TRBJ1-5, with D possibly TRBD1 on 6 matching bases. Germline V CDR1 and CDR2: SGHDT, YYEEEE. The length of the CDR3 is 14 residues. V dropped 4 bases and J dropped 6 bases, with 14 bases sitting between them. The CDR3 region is CASSQGHHSQPQHF. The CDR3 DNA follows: TGTGCCAGCAGCCAGGGACACCATAGTCAGCCCCAGCATTTT.

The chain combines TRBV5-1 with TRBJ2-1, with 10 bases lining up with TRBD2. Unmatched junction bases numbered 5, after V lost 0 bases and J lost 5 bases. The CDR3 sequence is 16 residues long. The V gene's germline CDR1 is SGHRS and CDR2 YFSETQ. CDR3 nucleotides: TGCGCCAGCAGCTTGGATGGGACTAGCGCCCACAATGAGCAGTTCTTC. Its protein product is CASSLDGTSAHNEQFF. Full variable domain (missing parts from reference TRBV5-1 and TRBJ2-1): KAGVTQTPRYLIKTRGQQVTLSCSPISGHRSVSWYQQTPGQGLQFLFEYFSETQRNKGNFPGRFSGRQFSNSRSEMNVSTLELGDSALYLCASSLDGTSAHNEQFFGPGTRLTVL.

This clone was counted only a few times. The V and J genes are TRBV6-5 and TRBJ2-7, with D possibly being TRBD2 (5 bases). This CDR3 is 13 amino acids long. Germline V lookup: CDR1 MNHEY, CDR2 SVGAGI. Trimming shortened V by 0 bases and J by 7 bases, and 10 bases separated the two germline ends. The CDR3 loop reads CASSYSRLAEQYF. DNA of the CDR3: TGTGCCAGCAGTTACTCAAGGTTAGCGGAGCAGTACTTC.

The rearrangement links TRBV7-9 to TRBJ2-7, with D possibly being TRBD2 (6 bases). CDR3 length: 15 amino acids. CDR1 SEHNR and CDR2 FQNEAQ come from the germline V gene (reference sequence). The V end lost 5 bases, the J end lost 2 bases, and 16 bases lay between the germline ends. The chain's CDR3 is CASSPHDSGTYEQYF. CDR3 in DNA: TGTGCCAGCAGCCCCCACGATAGCGGAACCTACGAGCAGTACTTC.

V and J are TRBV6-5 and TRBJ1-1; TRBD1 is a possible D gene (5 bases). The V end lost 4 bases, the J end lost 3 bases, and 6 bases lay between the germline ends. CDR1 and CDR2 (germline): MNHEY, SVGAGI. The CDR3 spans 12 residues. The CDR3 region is CASSSRDTEAFF. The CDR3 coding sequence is TGTGCCAGCAGTTCCAGGGACACTGAAGCTTTCTTT.